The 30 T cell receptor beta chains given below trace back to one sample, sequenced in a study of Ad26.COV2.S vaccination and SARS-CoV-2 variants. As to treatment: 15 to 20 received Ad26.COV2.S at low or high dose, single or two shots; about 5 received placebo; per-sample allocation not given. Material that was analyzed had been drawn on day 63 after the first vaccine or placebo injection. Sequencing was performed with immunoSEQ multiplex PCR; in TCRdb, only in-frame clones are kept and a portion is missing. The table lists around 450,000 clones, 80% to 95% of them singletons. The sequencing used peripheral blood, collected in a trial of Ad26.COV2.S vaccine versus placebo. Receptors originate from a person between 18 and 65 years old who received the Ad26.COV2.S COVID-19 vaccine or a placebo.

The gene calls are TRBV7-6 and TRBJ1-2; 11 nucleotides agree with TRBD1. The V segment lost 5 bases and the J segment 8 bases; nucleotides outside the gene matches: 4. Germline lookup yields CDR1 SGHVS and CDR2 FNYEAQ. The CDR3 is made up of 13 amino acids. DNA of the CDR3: TGTGCCAGCAGCGAGGGACAGGGGGGCGGCTACACCTTC. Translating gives CASSEGQGGGYTF.

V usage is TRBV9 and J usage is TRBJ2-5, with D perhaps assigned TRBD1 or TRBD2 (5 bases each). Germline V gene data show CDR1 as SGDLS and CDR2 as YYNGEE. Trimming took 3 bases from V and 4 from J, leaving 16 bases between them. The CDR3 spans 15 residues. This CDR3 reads CASSAGTSRGETQYF. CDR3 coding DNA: TGTGCCAGCAGCGCCGGGACGTCGAGGGGAGAGACCCAGTACTTC.

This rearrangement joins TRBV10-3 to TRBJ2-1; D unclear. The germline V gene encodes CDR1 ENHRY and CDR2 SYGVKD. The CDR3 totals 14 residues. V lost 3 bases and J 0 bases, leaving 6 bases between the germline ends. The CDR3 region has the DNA TGTGCCATCAGTGACTCCAGCTCCTACAATGAGCAGTTCTTC. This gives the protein CAISDSSSYNEQFF.

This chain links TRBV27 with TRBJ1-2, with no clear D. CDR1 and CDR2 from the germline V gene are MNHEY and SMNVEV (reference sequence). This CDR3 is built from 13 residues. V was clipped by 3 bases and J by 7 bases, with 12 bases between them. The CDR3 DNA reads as TGTGCCAGCAGTTTTAGCGCCTGGGGTGGCTACACCTTC. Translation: CASSFSAWGGYTF.

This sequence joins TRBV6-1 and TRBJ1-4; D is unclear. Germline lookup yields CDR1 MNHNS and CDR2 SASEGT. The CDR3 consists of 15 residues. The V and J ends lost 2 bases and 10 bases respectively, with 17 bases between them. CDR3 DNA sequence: TGTGCCAGCAGTGAATTGGCGGGCCCCAAGGTAAAACTGTTTTTT. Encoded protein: CASSELAGPKVKLFF.

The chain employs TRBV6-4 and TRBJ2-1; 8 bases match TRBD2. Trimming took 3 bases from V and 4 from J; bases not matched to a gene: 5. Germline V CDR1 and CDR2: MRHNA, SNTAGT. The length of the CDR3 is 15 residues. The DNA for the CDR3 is TGTGCCAGCAGTGAAAGCGGGAGCTCGTACAATGAGCAGTTCTTC. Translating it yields CASSESGSSYNEQFF.

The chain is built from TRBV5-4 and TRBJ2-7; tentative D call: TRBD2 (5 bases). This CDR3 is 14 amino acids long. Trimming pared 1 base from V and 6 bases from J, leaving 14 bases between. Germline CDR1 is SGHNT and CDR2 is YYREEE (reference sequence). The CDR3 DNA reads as TGTGCCAGCAGCTTGAATGCCGGGATAATCGAGCAGTACTTC. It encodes CASSLNAGIIEQYF.

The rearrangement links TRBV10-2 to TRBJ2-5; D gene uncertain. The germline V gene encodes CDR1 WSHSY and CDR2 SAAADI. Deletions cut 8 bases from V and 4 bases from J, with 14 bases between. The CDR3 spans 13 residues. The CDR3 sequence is CASGSLGSETQYF. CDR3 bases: TGCGCCAGCGGGTCATTGGGGTCAGAGACCCAGTACTTC.

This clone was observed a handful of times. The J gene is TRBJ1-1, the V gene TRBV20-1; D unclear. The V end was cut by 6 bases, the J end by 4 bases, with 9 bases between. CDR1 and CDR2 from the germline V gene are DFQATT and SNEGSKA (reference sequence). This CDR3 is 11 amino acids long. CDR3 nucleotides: TGCAGTGCAGGACCGGCCACTGAAGCTTTCTTT. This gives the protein CSAGPATEAFF.

CDR3 protein: CRDSDNTGELFF. The CDR3 DNA sequence: TGCAGGGACTCAGACAACACCGGGGAGCTGTTTTTT. V usage is TRBV29-1 and J usage is TRBJ2-2; TRBD2 might be the D (5 bases). This CDR3 is built from 12 residues. Germline CDR1 is SQVTM and CDR2 is ANQGSEA.

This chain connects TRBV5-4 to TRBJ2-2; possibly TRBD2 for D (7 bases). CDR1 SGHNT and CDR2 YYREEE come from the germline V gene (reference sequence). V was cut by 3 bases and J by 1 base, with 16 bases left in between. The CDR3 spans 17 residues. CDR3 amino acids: CASSWRGTPRNTGELFF. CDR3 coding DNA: TGTGCCAGCAGCTGGCGGGGGACACCTCGGAACACCGGGGAGCTGTTTTTT.

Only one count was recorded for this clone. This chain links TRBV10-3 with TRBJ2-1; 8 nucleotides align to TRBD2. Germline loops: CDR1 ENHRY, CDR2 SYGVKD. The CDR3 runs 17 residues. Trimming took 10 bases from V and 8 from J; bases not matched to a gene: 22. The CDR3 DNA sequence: TGTGCCACGAGGAGGACAGTTATCGGGACTAGGGTTCATGAGCAGTTCTTC. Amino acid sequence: CATRRTVIGTRVHEQFF.

CDR3 amino acids: CASSYGAGGTTDTQYF. CDR3 DNA: TGTGCCAGCAGTTACGGGGCGGGAGGAACAACAGATACGCAGTATTTT. This chain uses TRBV6-2 or TRBV6-3 with TRBJ2-3; 8 bases match TRBD2. J gave up 3 bases and V 2 bases, and 7 bases lay outside the gene matches. The CDR3 extends over 16 amino acids. CDR1 is MNHEY, CDR2 SVGEGT, per germline.

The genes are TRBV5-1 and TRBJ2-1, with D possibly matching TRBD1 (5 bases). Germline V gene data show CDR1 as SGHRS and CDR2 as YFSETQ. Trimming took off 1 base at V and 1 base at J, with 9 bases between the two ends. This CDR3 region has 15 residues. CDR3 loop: CASSLNGASYNEQFF. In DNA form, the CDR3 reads TGCGCCAGCAGCTTGAATGGGGCGTCCTACAATGAGCAGTTCTTC. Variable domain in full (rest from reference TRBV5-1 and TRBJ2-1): KAGVTQTPRYLIKTRGQQVTLSCSPISGHRSVSWYQQTPGQGLQFLFEYFSETQRNKGNFPGRFSGRQFSNSRSEMNVSTLELGDSALYLCASSLNGASYNEQFFGPGTRLTVL.

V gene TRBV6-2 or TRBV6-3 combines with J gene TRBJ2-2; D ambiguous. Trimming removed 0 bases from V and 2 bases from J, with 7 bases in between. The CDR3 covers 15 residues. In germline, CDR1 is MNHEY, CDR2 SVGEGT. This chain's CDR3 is CASSYSPSNTGELFF. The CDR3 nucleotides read TGTGCCAGCAGTTACTCTCCTAGTAACACCGGGGAGCTGTTTTTT.

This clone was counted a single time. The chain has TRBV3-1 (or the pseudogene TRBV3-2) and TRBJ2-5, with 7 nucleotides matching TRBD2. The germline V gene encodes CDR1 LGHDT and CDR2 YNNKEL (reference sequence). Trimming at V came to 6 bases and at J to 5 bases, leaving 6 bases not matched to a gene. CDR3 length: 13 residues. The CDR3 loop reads CASSPSGLETQYF. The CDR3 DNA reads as TGTGCCAGCAGTCCTAGCGGCTTGGAGACCCAGTACTTC.

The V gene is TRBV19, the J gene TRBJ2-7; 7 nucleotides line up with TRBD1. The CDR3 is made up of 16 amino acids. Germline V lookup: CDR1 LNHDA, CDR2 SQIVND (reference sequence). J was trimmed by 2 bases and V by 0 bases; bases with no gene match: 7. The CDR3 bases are TGTGCCAGTAGTATAGACGGGACAGCCCTAACCTACGAGCAGTACTTC. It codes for CASSIDGTALTYEQYF.

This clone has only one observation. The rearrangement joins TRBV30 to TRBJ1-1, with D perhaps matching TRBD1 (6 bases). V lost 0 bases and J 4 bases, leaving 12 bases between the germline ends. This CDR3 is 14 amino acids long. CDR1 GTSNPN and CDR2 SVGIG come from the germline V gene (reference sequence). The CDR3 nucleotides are TGTGCCTGGAGTGTAACCGGGGGCATCACTGAAGCTTTCTTT. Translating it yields CAWSVTGGITEAFF. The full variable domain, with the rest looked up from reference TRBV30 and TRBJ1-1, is SQTIHQWPATLVQPVGSPLSLECTVEGTSNPNLYWYRQAAGRGLQLLFYSVGIGQISSEVPQNLSASRPQDRQFILSSKKLLLSDSGFYLCAWSVTGGITEAFFGQGTRLTVV.

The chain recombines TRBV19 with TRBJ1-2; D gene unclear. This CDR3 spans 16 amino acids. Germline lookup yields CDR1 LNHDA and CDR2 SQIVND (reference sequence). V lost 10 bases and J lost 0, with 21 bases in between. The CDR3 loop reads CATNGPTERSNYGYTF. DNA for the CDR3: TGTGCCACTAATGGTCCGACCGAAAGATCTAACTATGGCTACACCTTC.

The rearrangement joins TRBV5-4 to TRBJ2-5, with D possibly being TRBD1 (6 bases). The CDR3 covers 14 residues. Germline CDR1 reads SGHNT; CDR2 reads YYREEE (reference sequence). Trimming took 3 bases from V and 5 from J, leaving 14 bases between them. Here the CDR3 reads CASSSTGTAETQYF. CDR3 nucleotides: TGTGCCAGCAGCTCTACAGGGACCGCTGAGACCCAGTACTTC.

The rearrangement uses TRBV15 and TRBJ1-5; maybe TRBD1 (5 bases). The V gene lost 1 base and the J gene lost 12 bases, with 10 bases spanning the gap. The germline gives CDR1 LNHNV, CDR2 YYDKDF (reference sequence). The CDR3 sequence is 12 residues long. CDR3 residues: CATSRAGLLQHF. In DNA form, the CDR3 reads TGTGCCACCAGCAGAGCGGGACTACTCCAGCATTTT.

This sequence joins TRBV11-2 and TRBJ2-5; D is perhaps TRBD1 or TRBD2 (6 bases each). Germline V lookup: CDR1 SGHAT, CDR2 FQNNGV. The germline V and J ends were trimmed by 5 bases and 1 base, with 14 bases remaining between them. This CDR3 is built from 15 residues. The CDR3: CASSPPEGGQETQYF. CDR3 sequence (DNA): TGTGCCAGCAGCCCCCCCGAGGGGGGCCAAGAGACCCAGTACTTC.

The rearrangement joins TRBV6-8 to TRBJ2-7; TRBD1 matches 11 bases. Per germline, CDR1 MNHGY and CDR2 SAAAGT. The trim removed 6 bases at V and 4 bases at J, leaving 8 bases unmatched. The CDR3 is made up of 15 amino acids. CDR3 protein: CASSSRDRGLYEQYF. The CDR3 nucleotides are TGTGCCAGCAGCTCGAGGGACAGGGGGTTATACGAGCAGTACTTC.

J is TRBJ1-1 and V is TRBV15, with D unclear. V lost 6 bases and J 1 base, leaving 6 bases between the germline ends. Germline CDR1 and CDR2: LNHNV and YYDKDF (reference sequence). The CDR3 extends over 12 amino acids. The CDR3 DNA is TGTGCCACCAGTAAACAGAACACTGAAGCTTTCTTT. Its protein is CATSKQNTEAFF.

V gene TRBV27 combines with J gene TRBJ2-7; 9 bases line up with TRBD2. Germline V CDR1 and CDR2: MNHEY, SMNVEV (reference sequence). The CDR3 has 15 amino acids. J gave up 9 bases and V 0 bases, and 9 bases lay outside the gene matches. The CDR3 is CASSLSSGSIFGQYF. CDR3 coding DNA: TGTGCCAGCAGTTTATCTAGCGGGAGCATCTTCGGGCAGTACTTC.

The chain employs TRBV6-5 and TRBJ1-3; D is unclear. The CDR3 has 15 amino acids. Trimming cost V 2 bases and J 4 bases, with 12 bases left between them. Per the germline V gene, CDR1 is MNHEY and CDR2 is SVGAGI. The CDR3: CASSYHRSAGNTIYF. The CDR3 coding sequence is TGTGCCAGCAGTTACCACCGGTCAGCAGGAAACACCATATATTTT.

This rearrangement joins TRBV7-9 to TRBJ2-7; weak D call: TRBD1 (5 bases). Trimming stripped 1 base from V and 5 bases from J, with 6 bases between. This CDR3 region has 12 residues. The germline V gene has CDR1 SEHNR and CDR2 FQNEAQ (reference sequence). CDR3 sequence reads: CASSLGQHEQYF. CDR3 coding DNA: TGTGCCAGCAGCTTAGGACAGCACGAGCAGTACTTC.

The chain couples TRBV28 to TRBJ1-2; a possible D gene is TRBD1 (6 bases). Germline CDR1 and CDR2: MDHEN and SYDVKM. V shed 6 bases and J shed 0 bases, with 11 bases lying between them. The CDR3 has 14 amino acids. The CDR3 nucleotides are TGTGCCAGCAGGGCCGGGGGCTCTAACTATGGCTACACCTTC. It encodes CASRAGGSNYGYTF.

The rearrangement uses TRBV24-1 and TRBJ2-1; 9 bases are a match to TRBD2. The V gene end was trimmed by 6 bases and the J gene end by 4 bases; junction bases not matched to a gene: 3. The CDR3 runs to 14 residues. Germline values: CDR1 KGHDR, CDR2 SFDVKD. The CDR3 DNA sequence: TGTGCCACCAGTAAGAGCGGGGGGTACAATGAGCAGTTCTTC. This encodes CATSKSGGYNEQFF.

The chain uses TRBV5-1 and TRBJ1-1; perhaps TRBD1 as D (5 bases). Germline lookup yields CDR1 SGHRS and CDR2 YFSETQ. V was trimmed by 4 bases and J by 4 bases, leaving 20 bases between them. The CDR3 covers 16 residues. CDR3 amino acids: CASSPPTDLSSTEAFF. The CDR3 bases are TGCGCCAGCAGCCCGCCGACAGACCTTAGCTCCACTGAAGCTTTCTTT.